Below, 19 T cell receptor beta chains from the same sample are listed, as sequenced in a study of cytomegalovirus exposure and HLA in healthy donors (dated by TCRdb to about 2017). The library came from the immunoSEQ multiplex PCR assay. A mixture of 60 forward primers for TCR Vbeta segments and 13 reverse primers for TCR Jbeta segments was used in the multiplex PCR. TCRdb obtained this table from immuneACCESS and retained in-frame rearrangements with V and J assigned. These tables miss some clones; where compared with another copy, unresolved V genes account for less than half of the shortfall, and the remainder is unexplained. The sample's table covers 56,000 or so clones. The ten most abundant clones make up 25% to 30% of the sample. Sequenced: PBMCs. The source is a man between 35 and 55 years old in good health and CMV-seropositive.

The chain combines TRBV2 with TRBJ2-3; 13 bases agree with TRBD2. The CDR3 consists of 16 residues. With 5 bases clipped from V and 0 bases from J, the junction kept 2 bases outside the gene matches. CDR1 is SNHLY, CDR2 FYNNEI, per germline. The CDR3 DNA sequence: TGTGCCAGCAGTTCGGGACTAGCGGGAAGCACAGATACGCAGTATTTT. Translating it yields CASSSGLAGSTDTQYF.

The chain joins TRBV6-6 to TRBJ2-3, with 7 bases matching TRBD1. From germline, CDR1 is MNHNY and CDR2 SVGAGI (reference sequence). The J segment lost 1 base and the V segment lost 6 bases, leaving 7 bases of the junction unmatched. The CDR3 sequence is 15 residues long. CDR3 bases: TGTGCCAGCAGAGACACGGGACAGCGCACAGATACGCAGTATTTT. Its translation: CASRDTGQRTDTQYF.

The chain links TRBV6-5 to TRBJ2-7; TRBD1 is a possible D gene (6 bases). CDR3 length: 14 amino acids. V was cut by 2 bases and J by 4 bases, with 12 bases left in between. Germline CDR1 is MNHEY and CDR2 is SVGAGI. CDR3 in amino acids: CASSYQDSLYEQYF. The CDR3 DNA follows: TGTGCCAGCAGTTACCAGGACAGCCTTTACGAGCAGTACTTC.

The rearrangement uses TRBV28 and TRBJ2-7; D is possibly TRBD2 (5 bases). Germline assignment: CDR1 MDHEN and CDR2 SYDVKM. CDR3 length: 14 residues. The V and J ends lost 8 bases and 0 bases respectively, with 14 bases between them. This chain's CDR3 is CASCSVGNSYEQYF. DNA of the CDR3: TGTGCCAGCTGTAGCGTGGGCAACTCCTACGAGCAGTACTTC.

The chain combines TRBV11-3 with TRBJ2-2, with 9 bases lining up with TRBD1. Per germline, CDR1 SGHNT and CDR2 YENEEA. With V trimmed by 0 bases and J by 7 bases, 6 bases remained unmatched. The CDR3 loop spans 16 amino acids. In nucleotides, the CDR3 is TGTGCCAGCAGCTTAGATCTGGGGACAGGGAACGGGGAGCTGTTTTTT. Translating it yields CASSLDLGTGNGELFF.

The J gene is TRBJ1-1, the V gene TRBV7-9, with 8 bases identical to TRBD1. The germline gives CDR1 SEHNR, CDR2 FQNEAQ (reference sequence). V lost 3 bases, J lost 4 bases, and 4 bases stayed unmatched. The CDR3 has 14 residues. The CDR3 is CASSFGTGGTEAFF. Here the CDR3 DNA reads TGTGCCAGCAGCTTCGGGACAGGCGGCACTGAAGCTTTCTTT.

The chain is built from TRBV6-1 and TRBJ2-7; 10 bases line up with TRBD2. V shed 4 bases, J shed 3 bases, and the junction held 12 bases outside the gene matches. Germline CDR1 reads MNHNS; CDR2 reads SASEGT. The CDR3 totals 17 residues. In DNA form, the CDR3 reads TGTGCCAGCAGTGGGGGGATGGGTAGCGGGAGGTACTACGAGCAGTACTTC. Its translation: CASSGGMGSGRYYEQYF.

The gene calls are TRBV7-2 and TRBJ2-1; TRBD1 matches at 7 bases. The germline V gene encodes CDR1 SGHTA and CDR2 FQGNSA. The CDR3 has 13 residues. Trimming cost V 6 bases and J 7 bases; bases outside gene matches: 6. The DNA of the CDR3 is TGTGCCAGCAGACACAGGGGATTGAATGAGCAGTTCTTC. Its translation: CASRHRGLNEQFF.

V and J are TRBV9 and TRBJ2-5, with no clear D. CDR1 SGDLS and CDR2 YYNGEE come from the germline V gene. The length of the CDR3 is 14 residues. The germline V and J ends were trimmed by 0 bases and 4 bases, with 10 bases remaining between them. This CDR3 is CASSVGQRGETQYF. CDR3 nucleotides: TGTGCCAGCAGCGTAGGTCAGAGAGGAGAGACCCAGTACTTC.

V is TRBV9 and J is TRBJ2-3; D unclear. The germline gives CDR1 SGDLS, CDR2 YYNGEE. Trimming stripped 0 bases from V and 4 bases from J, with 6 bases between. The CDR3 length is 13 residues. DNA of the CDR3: TGTGCCAGCAGCGTAGCAGCGCCAGATACGCAGTATTTT. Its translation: CASSVAAPDTQYF.

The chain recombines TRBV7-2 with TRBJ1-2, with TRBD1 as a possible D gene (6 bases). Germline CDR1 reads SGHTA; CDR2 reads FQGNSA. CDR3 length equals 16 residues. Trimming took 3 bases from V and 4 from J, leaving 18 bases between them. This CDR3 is CASSFKGPTTGYGYTF. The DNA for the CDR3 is TGTGCCAGCAGCTTTAAAGGCCCGACGACAGGCTATGGCTACACCTTC. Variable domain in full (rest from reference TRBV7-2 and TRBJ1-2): GAGVSQSPSNKVTEKGKDVELRCDPISGHTALYWYRQSLGQGLEFLIYFQGNSAPDKSGLPSDRFSAERTGGSVSTLTIQRTQQEDSAVYLCASSFKGPTTGYGYTFGSGTRLTVV.

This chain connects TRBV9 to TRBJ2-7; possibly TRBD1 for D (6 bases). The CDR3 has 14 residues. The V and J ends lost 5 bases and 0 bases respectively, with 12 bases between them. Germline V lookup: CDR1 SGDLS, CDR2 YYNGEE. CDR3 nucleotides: TGTGCCAGCAGTAGGACAGCGAGCTCCTACGAGCAGTACTTC. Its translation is CASSRTASSYEQYF.

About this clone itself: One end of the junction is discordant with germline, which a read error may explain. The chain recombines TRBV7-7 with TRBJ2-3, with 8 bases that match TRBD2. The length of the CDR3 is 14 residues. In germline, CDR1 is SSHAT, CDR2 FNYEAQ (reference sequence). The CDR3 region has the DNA TGTGCTAGCAGCTCGGGGGGGAGCACAGATACGCAGTATTTT. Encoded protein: CASSSGGSTDTQYF.

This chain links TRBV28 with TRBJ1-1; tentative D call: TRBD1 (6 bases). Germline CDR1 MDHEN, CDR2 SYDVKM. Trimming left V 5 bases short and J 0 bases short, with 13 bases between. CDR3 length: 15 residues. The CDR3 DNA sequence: TGTGCCAGCAGTAACAAAGCAGGGGTGAACACTGAAGCTTTCTTT. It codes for CASSNKAGVNTEAFF.

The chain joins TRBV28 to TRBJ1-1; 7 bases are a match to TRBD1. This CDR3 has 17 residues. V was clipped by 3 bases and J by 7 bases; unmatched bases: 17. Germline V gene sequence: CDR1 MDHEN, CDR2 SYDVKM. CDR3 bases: TGTGCCAGCAGTTTGGATCTACAGGGGCGAAAGACAGGTGAAGCTTTCTTT. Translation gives CASSLDLQGRKTGEAFF. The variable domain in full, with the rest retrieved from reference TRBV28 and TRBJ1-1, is DVKVTQSSRYLVKRTGEKVFLECVQDMDHENMFWYRQDPGLGLRLIYFSYDVKMKEKGDIPEGYSVSREKKERFSLILESASTNQTSMYLCASSLDLQGRKTGEAFFGQGTRLTVV.

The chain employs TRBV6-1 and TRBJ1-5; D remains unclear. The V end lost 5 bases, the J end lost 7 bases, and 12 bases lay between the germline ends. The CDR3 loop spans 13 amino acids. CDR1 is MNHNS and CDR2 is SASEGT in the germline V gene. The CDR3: CASSFFEEQPQHF. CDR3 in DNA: TGTGCCAGCAGTTTTTTTGAGGAACAGCCCCAGCATTTT.

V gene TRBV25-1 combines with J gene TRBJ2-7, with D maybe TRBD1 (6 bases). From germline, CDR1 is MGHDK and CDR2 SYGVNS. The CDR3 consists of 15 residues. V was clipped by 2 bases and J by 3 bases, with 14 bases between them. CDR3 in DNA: TGTGCCAGCAGTGAACCTACGGACAGAAACTACGAGCAGTACTTC. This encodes CASSEPTDRNYEQYF.

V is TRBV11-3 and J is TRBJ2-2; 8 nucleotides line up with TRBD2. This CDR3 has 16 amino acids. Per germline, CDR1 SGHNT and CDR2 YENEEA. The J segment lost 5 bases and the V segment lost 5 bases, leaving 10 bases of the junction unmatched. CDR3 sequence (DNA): TGTGCCAGCAGCCACGGGAGGGTGGAAAGAACCGGGGAGCTGTTTTTT. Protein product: CASSHGRVERTGELFF.

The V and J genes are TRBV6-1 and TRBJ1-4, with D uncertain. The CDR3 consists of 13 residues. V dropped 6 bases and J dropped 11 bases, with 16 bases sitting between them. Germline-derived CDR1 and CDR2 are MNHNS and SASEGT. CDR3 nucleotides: TGTGCCAGCAGCCCCTGGACGCCGGGGAAACTGTTTTTT. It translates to CASSPWTPGKLFF.